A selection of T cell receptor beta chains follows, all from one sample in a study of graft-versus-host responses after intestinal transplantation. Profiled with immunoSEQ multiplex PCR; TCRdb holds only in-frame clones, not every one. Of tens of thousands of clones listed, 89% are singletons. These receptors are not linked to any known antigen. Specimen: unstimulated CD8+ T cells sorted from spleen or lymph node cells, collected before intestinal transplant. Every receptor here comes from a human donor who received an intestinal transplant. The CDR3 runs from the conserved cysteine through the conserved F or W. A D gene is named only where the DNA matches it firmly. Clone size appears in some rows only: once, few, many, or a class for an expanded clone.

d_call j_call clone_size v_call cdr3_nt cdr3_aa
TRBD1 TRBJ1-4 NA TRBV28 TGTGCCAGCAGTGTCCACAGGGGGCGAGATGAAAAACTGTTTTTT CASSVHRGRDEKLFF
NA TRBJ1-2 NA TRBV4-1 TGCGCCAGCAGCCACGAAGGGGTGGGTGGCTACACCTTC CASSHEGVGGYTF
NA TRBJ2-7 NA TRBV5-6 TGTGCCAGCACCCCGAACAGGGTTCTGGACGAGCAGTACTTC CASTPNRVLDEQYF
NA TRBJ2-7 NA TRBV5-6 TGTGCCAGCAGCTTGGGTAGTCACGAGCAGTACTTC CASSLGSHEQYF
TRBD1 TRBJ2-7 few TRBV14 TGTGCCAGCAGCCACAAAAGGACAGGGTGGTACGAGCAGTACTTC CASSHKRTGWYEQYF
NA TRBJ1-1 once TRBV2 TGTGCCAGCAGGGGCAGGGAGGGTTGGTTCGGCATGAACACTGAAGCTTTCTTT CASRGREGWFGMNTEAFF
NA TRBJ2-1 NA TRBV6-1 TGTGCCAGCAGCCTAACTCTAAGCTCCTACAATGAGCAGTTCTTC CASSLTLSSYNEQFF
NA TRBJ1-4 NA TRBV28 TGTGCCAGCAGTACCCGACAGGCCATGGATGAAAAACTGTTTTTT CASSTRQAMDEKLFF
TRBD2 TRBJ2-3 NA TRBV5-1 TGCGCCAGCAAGACTAGCGGGGGGAAAGATACGCAGTATTTT CASKTSGGKDTQYF
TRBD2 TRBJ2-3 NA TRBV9 TGTGCCAGCAATCTAGCGGGGCTCTCGGGAGATACGCAGTATTTT CASNLAGLSGDTQYF
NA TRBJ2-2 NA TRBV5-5 TGTGCCAGCAGCTTGGCGGCCAGGCAGTGGACCGGGGAGCTGTTTTTT CASSLAARQWTGELFF
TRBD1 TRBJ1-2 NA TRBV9 TGTGCCAGCTCCGGGACAGCCAATGGCTACACCTTC CASSGTANGYTF
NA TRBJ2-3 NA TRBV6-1 TGTGCCAGCAGTGAAGCGCGAGGTGGCACAGATACGCAGTATTTT CASSEARGGTDTQYF
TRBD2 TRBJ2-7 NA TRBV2 TGTGCCAGCACCCCGGGGGAGCGGGGGCCCTCCTACGAGCAGTACTTC CASTPGERGPSYEQYF
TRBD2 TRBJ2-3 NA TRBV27 TGTGCCAGCAGTCCTATAGCGGGAAGGAACACAGATACGCAGTATTTT CASSPIAGRNTDTQYF
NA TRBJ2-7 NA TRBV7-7 TGTGCTAGCAGCTTAGCAATAAATTACGAGCAGTACTTC CASSLAINYEQYF
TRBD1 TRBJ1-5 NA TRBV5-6 TGTGCCAGCAGCCCACAGGGGGTGCAGCCCCAGCATTTT CASSPQGVQPQHF
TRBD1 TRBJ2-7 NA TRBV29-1 TGCAGCGTTAGGACAGGGGGCCACGAGCAGTACTTC CSVRTGGHEQYF
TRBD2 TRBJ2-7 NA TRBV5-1 TGCGCCAGCAGCGGGGGGACTAGCGGGGATATCTACGAGCAGTACTTC CASSGGTSGDIYEQYF
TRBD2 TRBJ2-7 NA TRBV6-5 TGTGCCAGCAGTTCCTCCAGGACTAGCGGCTCCTACGAGCAGTACTTC CASSSSRTSGSYEQYF
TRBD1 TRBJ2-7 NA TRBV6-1 TGTGCCAGCAGTGATGTAGGACAGGGCGACTACGAGCAGTACTTC CASSDVGQGDYEQYF
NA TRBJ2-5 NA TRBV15 TGTGCCACCAGCAGTGAAAAATTTGAGCGAGAGACCCAGTACTTC CATSSEKFERETQYF
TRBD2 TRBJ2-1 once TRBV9 TGTGCCAGCAGCGTAGGGGCCCGCACGGGGGGGCAATACAATGAGCAGTTCTTC CASSVGARTGGQYNEQFF
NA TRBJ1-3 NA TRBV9 TGTGCCAGCAGCGGGAGACAGGGAAACACCATATATTTT CASSGRQGNTIYF
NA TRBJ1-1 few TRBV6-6 TGTGCCAGCAGTACAGCGAACACTGAAGCTTTCTTT CASSTANTEAFF
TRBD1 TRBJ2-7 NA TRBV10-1 TGCGCCTCCTCGGGACAGGGCTTTTACGAGCAGTACTTC CASSGQGFYEQYF
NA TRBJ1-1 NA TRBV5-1 TGCGCCAGCAGTTATTTGCCGGAGGACACTGAAGCTTTCTTT CASSYLPEDTEAFF
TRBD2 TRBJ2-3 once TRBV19 TGTGCCAGTCACCCCGGGAGGGCGGGCACAGATACGCAGTATTTT CASHPGRAGTDTQYF
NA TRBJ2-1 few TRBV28 TGTGCCAGCAGTTCCAGGGACAACAACAATGAGCAGTTCTTC CASSSRDNNNEQFF
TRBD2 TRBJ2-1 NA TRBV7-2 TGTGCCAGCAGCCCATGGACTAGCTTTCCCTACAATGAGCAGTTCTTC CASSPWTSFPYNEQFF
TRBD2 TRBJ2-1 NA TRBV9 TGTGCCAGCAGCGTAGCTCCTAGCGGCAATGAGCAGTTCTTC CASSVAPSGNEQFF